The 29 T cell receptor beta chains in this list originate from one sample, sequenced in a study of technical replicates of blood from several donors. Assay: immunoSEQ multiplex PCR; the TCRdb copy retains only in-frame clones and omits some. The sample records tens of thousands of clones, approximately 87% being singletons. Sequenced material: PBMCs. The receptors shown here come from a human donor in good health. Some clones in this sample may be carry-over from other donors' samples.

The J gene is TRBJ2-6, the V gene TRBV6-5; possible D gene TRBD1, 6 bases. Trimming left V 0 bases short and J 2 bases short, with 8 bases between. The CDR3 runs to 16 residues. Germline-derived CDR1 and CDR2 are MNHEY and SVGAGI. In DNA, the CDR3 is TGTGCCAGCAGTTACTCGAGACAGGCTGGGGCCAACGTCCTGACTTTC. Its translation: CASSYSRQAGANVLTF.

This clone was seen many times. The chain employs TRBV7-6 and TRBJ1-5; D unresolved. V shed 2 bases and J shed 7 bases, with 6 bases lying between them. The CDR3 sequence is 12 residues long. Germline V gene data show CDR1 as SGHVS and CDR2 as FNYEAQ. The chain's CDR3 is CASSLPGQPQHF. CDR3 coding DNA: TGTGCCAGCAGCTTACCTGGCCAGCCCCAGCATTTT.

This clone was detected only once. V gene TRBV4-3 combines with J gene TRBJ1-2, with 7 bases fitting TRBD1. The length of the CDR3 is 14 residues. J lost 4 bases, V lost 4 bases, and 6 bases had no gene match. Germline V gene lookup returns CDR1 LGHNA and CDR2 YSLEER. CDR3 in DNA: TGCGCCAGCAGCCGAGCCGACAGGGCCTATGGCTACACCTTC. Translated: CASSRADRAYGYTF.

The chain joins TRBV6-6 to TRBJ2-7, with 8 bases lining up with TRBD2. The CDR3 is 16 residues long. CDR1 and CDR2 from the germline V gene are MNHNY and SVGAGI (reference sequence). The V gene end was trimmed by 5 bases and the J gene end by 3 bases; junction bases not matched to a gene: 12. The CDR3 loop reads CASSPLGRSGGYEQYF. The CDR3 DNA is TGTGCCAGCAGTCCCCTGGGTCGGAGCGGGGGCTACGAGCAGTACTTC.

This chain connects TRBV12-5 to TRBJ2-5; D gene unclear. Germline-derived CDR1 and CDR2 are LGHNT and FRNRAP. This CDR3 spans 11 amino acids. V lost 2 bases and J 5 bases, leaving 3 bases between the germline ends. CDR3 loop: CASGLQETQYF. The CDR3 region has the DNA TGTGCTAGTGGTTTGCAGGAGACCCAGTACTTC.

The J gene is TRBJ1-5, the V gene TRBV30; D gene unclear. Trimming took off 3 bases at V and 3 bases at J, with 24 bases between the two ends. This CDR3 has 18 amino acids. Per the germline V gene, CDR1 is GTSNPN and CDR2 is SVGIG (reference sequence). The chain's CDR3 is CAWSASEGGFFLNQPQHF. The CDR3 DNA is TGTGCCTGGAGCGCTTCGGAGGGAGGGTTTTTTCTCAATCAGCCCCAGCATTTT. The full variable domain, with the rest looked up from reference TRBV30 and TRBJ1-5, is SQTIHQWPATLVQPVGSPLSLECTVEGTSNPNLYWYRQAAGRGLQLLFYSVGIGQISSEVPQNLSASRPQDRQFILSSKKLLLSDSGFYLCAWSASEGGFFLNQPQHFGDGTRLSIL.

The chain links TRBV18 to TRBJ1-6; D remains unclear. Germline V gene sequence: CDR1 KGHSH, CDR2 LQKENI. V lost 1 base and J lost 5, with 12 bases in between. CDR3 length equals 16 residues. CDR3 in DNA: TGTGCCAGCTCACCACGCGCACAGCCCGATAATTCACCCCTCCACTTT. Amino acid sequence: CASSPRAQPDNSPLHF.

V and J are TRBV21-1 and TRBJ2-7; the listed D gene, TRBD1, was not tested against the DNA. TRBV21-1 is a pseudogene locus. This CDR3 comprises 16 residues. The CDR3 bases are TGTGCCAGCAGCTCAAAACCTCCCAGGGGCTCCTACGAGCAGTACTTC. Translating gives CASSSKPPRGSYEQYF.

This clone came up once. The chain is built from TRBV2 and TRBJ2-1; 9 bases are shared with TRBD2. The CDR3 loop spans 17 amino acids. Germline V lookup: CDR1 SNHLY, CDR2 FYNNEI. The V and J ends lost 11 bases and 11 bases, in that order; junction bases with no gene match: 25. The CDR3 DNA sequence: TGTGCCCGCACCAACCGAAATGAGCCTAGCGGGAAGATCAAGCAGTTCTTC. This encodes CARTNRNEPSGKIKQFF.

A few counts support this clone. The chain links TRBV19 to TRBJ1-6; D perhaps matches TRBD1 (6 bases). Germline V gives CDR1 LNHDA, CDR2 SQIVND (reference sequence). The CDR3 is 13 residues long. The germline V and J ends were trimmed by 6 bases and 10 bases, with 13 bases remaining between them. Here the CDR3 reads CASSRTERSPLHF. CDR3 nucleotide sequence: TGTGCCAGTAGCAGGACAGAACGCTCACCCCTCCACTTT. The full variable domain, completed using reference TRBV19 and TRBJ1-6, is DGGITQSPKYLFRKEGQNVTLSCEQNLNHDAMYWYRQDPGQGLRLIYYSQIVNDFQKGDIAEGYSVSREKKESFPLTVTSAQKNPTAFYLCASSRTERSPLHFGNGTRLTVT.

The chain combines TRBV7-8 with TRBJ1-1, with D perhaps matching TRBD1 (5 bases). The CDR3 length is 12 residues. Trimming stripped 10 bases from V and 5 bases from J, with 14 bases between. Germline CDR1 and CDR2: SGHVS and FQNEAQ. The CDR3 is CATRGRGTEAFF. As DNA, the CDR3 is TGTGCCACAAGAGGGCGGGGGACTGAAGCTTTCTTT.

The chain links TRBV7-2 to TRBJ2-2; TRBD1 is a possible D gene (5 bases). This CDR3 has 15 amino acids. The germline gives CDR1 SGHTA, CDR2 FQGNSA. Trimming cost V 4 bases and J 6 bases, with 15 bases left between them. CDR3 coding DNA: TGTGCCAGCAGCTCCGGCAGGGTAGGCTCCGGGGAGCTGTTTTTT. Protein product: CASSSGRVGSGELFF. Using reference TRBV7-2 and TRBJ2-2 for the parts outside the CDR3, the full variable domain is GAGVSQSPSNKVTEKGKDVELRCDPISGHTALYWYRQSLGQGLEFLIYFQGNSAPDKSGLPSDRFSAERTGGSVSTLTIQRTQQEDSAVYLCASSSGRVGSGELFFGEGSRLTVL.

This clone was seen only a few times. V usage is TRBV28 and J usage is TRBJ2-5; 9 bases align to TRBD2. CDR1 is MDHEN and CDR2 is SYDVKM in the germline V gene. V lost 4 bases, J lost 5 bases, and 17 bases stayed unmatched. The CDR3 is 18 amino acids. DNA of the CDR3: TGTGCCAGCAGTTCCGCCCGGGTTGCGGGAGGGCCTCGGGAGACCCAGTACTTC. Encoded protein: CASSSARVAGGPRETQYF.

This rearrangement joins TRBV19 to TRBJ2-2; tentatively, D is TRBD2 (5 bases). The CDR3 loop spans 15 amino acids. Trimming cost V 7 bases and J 3 bases, with 15 bases left between them. The germline gives CDR1 LNHDA, CDR2 SQIVND (reference sequence). CDR3 nucleotides: TGTGCCAGTATTAAGGAAGGGAGAGACACCGGGGAGCTGTTTTTT. Protein sequence: CASIKEGRDTGELFF.

The chain uses TRBV29-1 and TRBJ2-5, with D unclear. The CDR3 extends over 14 amino acids. The V gene lost 4 bases and the J gene lost 5 bases, with 17 bases spanning the gap. Germline V gene lookup returns CDR1 SQVTM and CDR2 ANQGSEA. CDR3 coding DNA: TGCAGCGTTGGCAGTAGCTCCGCGTCTGAGACCCAGTACTTC. This codes for CSVGSSSASETQYF. The full variable domain, in which reference TRBV29-1 and TRBJ2-5 provide the parts outside the CDR3, is SAVISQKPSRDICQRGTSLTIQCQVDSQVTMMFWYRQQPGQSLTLIATANQGSEATYESGFVIDKFPISRPNLTFSTLTVSNMSPEDSSIYLCSVGSSSASETQYFGPGTRLLVL.

This clone has a single count. This sequence joins TRBV6-1 and TRBJ1-2, with D perhaps TRBD1 (6 bases). The germline CDR1 and CDR2 sequences are MNHNS and SASEGT. This CDR3 is 15 amino acids long. V lost 2 bases and J 2 bases, leaving 12 bases between the germline ends. CDR3: CASSEQPTGNYGYTF. The CDR3 DNA reads as TGTGCCAGCAGTGAACAGCCGACAGGAAACTATGGCTACACCTTC.

This clone was found once. The rearrangement joins TRBV7-9 to TRBJ2-6; the match to TRBD1 covers 9 bases. J gave up 13 bases and V 5 bases, and 6 bases lay outside the gene matches. The germline CDR1 and CDR2 sequences are SEHNR and FQNEAQ (reference sequence). This CDR3 spans 13 amino acids. CDR3: CASSKGQGWVLTF. The DNA of the CDR3 is TGTGCCAGCAGCAAGGGACAGGGCTGGGTCCTGACTTTC.

This clone was counted a few times. The chain couples TRBV4-2 to TRBJ2-1; 7 bases match TRBD2. The junction had 4 bases not matched to a gene; V was cut back by 4 bases and J by 10 bases. The CDR3 has 12 amino acids. Germline V CDR1 and CDR2: LGHNA, YNFKEQ. Here the CDR3 DNA reads TGTGCCAGCAGCCCAAACGGGAGGGAGCAGTTCTTC. Encoded protein: CASSPNGREQFF.

This clone was seen a handful of times. This rearrangement joins TRBV30 to TRBJ1-5; D remains ambiguous. CDR3 length: 13 amino acids. CDR1 and CDR2 from the germline V gene are GTSNPN and SVGIG (reference sequence). The V end lost 2 bases, the J end lost 0 bases, and 5 bases lay between the germline ends. CDR3 coding DNA: TGTGCCTGGAGTCCCAGTAGCAATCAGCCCCAGCATTTT. It is translated as CAWSPSSNQPQHF.

The chain is built from TRBV9 and TRBJ2-5; TRBD2 matches 10 bases. V lost 0 bases to trimming and J lost 5 bases; unmatched junction nucleotides: 7. This CDR3 is built from 16 residues. CDR1 SGDLS and CDR2 YYNGEE come from the germline V gene. CDR3 in amino acids: CASSVGLAGGGETQYF. CDR3 nucleotide sequence: TGTGCCAGCAGCGTAGGCTTAGCGGGAGGTGGTGAGACCCAGTACTTC.

In this sample, this clone turned up a few times. Here the CDR3 reads CASSELRHPSGANVLTF. For the CDR3, the DNA is TGTGCCAGCAGTGAACTCAGGCACCCCTCTGGGGCCAACGTCCTGACTTTC. The chain couples TRBV6-1 to TRBJ2-6; no definite D call. V shed 2 bases and J shed 0 bases, with 11 bases lying between them. The CDR3 is 17 amino acids. Per germline, CDR1 MNHNS and CDR2 SASEGT.

A few counts support this clone. CDR3 coding DNA: TGTGCCAGCAGCCAATCTTCGGTACGGGATAAGAAAAACATTCAGTACTTC. Translation gives CASSQSSVRDKKNIQYF. The chain couples TRBV16 to TRBJ2-4; tentative D call: TRBD2 (5 bases). Germline CDR1 is KGHSY and CDR2 is FQNENV. The CDR3 loop spans 17 amino acids. The V and J ends lost 0 bases and 4 bases respectively, with 16 bases between them.

The genes are TRBV10-3 and TRBJ2-7; perhaps TRBD2 as D (6 bases). Per the germline V gene, CDR1 is ENHRY and CDR2 is SYGVKD. V lost 0 bases and J lost 6, with 6 bases in between. The CDR3 is made up of 12 amino acids. CDR3 in amino acids: CAISESGGEQYF. The CDR3 DNA reads TGTGCCATCAGTGAGTCGGGGGGCGAGCAGTACTTC.

This chain joins TRBV7-2 and TRBJ2-4, with D possibly being TRBD2 (5 bases). The CDR3 is made up of 11 amino acids. V lost 1 base, J lost 10 bases, and 5 bases lay in between. Germline V lookup: CDR1 SGHTA, CDR2 FQGNSA. CDR3: CASSLGGIQYF. Written as DNA, the CDR3 is TGTGCCAGCAGCTTAGGAGGGATTCAGTACTTC.

The V call is TRBV18, the J call TRBJ2-5, with 12 bases aligning to TRBD2. The CDR3 totals 17 residues. The V gene's germline CDR1 is KGHSH and CDR2 LQKENI. The V and J ends lost 2 bases and 2 bases, in that order; junction bases with no gene match: 6. CDR3 bases: TGTGCCAGCTCACCATCCCCGACTAGCGGGGGACAAGAGACCCAGTACTTC. Translation gives CASSPSPTSGGQETQYF.

The chain is built from TRBV9 and TRBJ2-1; 7 nucleotides align to TRBD2. Germline loops: CDR1 SGDLS, CDR2 YYNGEE. V lost 4 bases to trimming and J lost 10 bases; unmatched junction nucleotides: 8. There are 13 residues in the CDR3. The CDR3 DNA follows: TGTGCCAGCAGCCCCTCGGGAGGAGAGGAGCAGTTCTTC. This sequence encodes CASSPSGGEEQFF.

The rearrangement uses TRBV6-1 and TRBJ1-5; D is possibly TRBD1 (5 bases). Trimming left V 8 bases short and J 0 bases short, with 11 bases between. This CDR3 comprises 14 residues. CDR1 and CDR2 from the germline V gene are MNHNS and SASEGT. The CDR3 sequence is CASGGDYSNQPQHF. CDR3 DNA sequence: TGTGCCAGCGGGGGGGACTATAGCAATCAGCCCCAGCATTTT.

V gene TRBV6-1 combines with J gene TRBJ1-1; D is perhaps TRBD1 (6 bases). Germline CDR1 reads MNHNS; CDR2 reads SASEGT. The CDR3 contains 14 residues. Trimming took off 5 bases at V and 1 base at J, with 11 bases between the two ends. The CDR3 nucleotides read TGTGCCAGCAGTCTCCGAGGGGGGAACACTGAAGCTTTCTTT. Translation: CASSLRGGNTEAFF.

This chain joins TRBV19 and TRBJ2-7; 10 nucleotides match TRBD1. The junction had 1 base not matched to a gene; V was cut back by 4 bases and J by 7 bases. The germline gives CDR1 LNHDA, CDR2 SQIVND (reference sequence). This CDR3 contains 12 residues. The CDR3 bases are TGTGCCAGTAGTAAGGACAGGGGGGAGCAGTACTTC. Its translation is CASSKDRGEQYF.